This T cell receptor beta chain was obtained from a study of blood T cell repertoires in COVID-19. The overall study: Acute and convalescent COVID-19 specimens originated in the United States, Italy and Spain.

Germline values: CDR1 LNHDA, CDR2 SQIVND (reference sequence). The ends lost 5 bases at V and 7 bases at J; junction bases unmatched: 10. The CDR3 sequence is 15 residues long. Authors' analysis steps: For nucleated cells, counts were estimated from reference gene primer amplification. Assay used: immunoSEQ multiplex PCR; TCRdb lists only in-frame clones, some missing. V and J calls and clone size are copied from that table; D and trimming were computed from the DNA. The table has around 200,000 clones, roughly 80% seen once. The V gene is TRBV19, the J gene TRBJ2-2; 7 bases fit TRBD1. The clonotype was recovered from a woman between 65 and 79 years old with acute or convalescent COVID-19. Sequences were obtained from peripheral blood. The CDR3 DNA is TGTGCCAGTAGTCCGCGACAGGGATTGGTCGGGGAGCTGTTTTTT. Protein product: CASSPRQGLVGELFF. The full variable domain, completed using reference TRBV19 and TRBJ2-2, is DGGITQSPKYLFRKEGQNVTLSCEQNLNHDAMYWYRQDPGQGLRLIYYSQIVNDFQKGDIAEGYSVSREKKESFPLTVTSAQKNPTAFYLCASSPRQGLVGELFFGEGSRLTVL.